Following are 29 T cell receptor beta chains from one sample sequenced in a study of human T cells and chemical hapten exposure. TCRdb re-derived calls from the RACE reads in MiXCR, one entry per CDR3 protein. Of tens of thousands of distinct CDR3 sequences in the sample, 9% to 12% were seen once. Sample time point: pre-sensitization, week 0. Regarding treatment: therapeutic diphenylcyclopropenone sensitization with weekly scalp DPC. It was unfractionated whole blood from which total RNA was extracted. The source material was whole blood, sampled in connection with sensitization to the hapten diphenylcyclopropenone (DPC). Source of these receptors: a man aged 45 to 65 with alopecia areata. Some clones in this sample may be carry-over from other donors' samples.

This clonotype has more than one count but fewer than ten. The V gene is TRBV12-5, the J gene TRBJ1-3; D possibly corresponds to TRBD1 (5 bases). Trimming cost V 0 bases and J 2 bases, with 11 bases left between them. Germline CDR1 is LGHNT and CDR2 is FRNRAP. The CDR3 is 16 amino acids. The CDR3 sequence: CASGLVWGDAGNTIYF. In DNA form, the CDR3 reads TGTGCTAGTGGTTTGGTATGGGGGGATGCTGGAAACACCATATATTTT. The complete variable domain, with remaining parts taken from reference TRBV12-5 and TRBJ1-3, reads DARVTQTPRHKVTEMGQEVTMRCQPILGHNTVFWYRQTMMQGLELLAYFRNRAPLDDSGMPKDRFSAEMPDATLATLKIQPSEPRDSAVYFCASGLVWGDAGNTIYFGEGSWLTVV.

This clonotype was picked up many times. The gene calls are TRBV11-1 and TRBJ2-1; TRBD1 matches 9 bases. The V gene end was trimmed by 5 bases and the J gene end by 0 bases; junction bases not matched to a gene: 5. This CDR3 contains 16 residues. Germline CDR1 is SGHAT and CDR2 is FQDESV (reference sequence). The CDR3 coding sequence is TGTGCCAGCAGCGCCGGACAGGGGAGCTCCTACAATGAGCAGTTCTTC. This codes for CASSAGQGSSYNEQFF.

The chain links TRBV18 to TRBJ2-3; D ambiguous. V gave up 0 bases and J gave up 2 bases, with 9 bases separating them. Germline V gene lookup returns CDR1 KGHSH and CDR2 LQKENI. CDR3 length: 15 residues. The CDR3 DNA reads as TGTGCCAGCTCACCACCGCACAGAACCACAGATACGCAGTATTTT. Translating it yields CASSPPHRTTDTQYF.

This clonotype has just a few counts. The chain carries TRBV18 and TRBJ1-2, with TRBD1 as a possible D gene (5 bases). V lost 3 bases and J 2 bases, leaving 16 bases between the germline ends. Germline CDR1 and CDR2: KGHSH and LQKENI. This CDR3 has 16 residues. CDR3 coding DNA: TGTGCCAGCTCACCGCTCGCGGGGCAGAGGAACTATGGCTACACCTTC. Its protein product is CASSPLAGQRNYGYTF.

This chain uses TRBV29-1 with TRBJ1-1, with D possibly being TRBD1 (6 bases). Deletions cut 5 bases from V and 2 bases from J, with 12 bases between. Germline values: CDR1 SQVTM, CDR2 ANQGSEA. The CDR3 sequence is 13 residues long. CDR3 amino acids: CSVLTGLNTEAFF. CDR3 in DNA: TGCAGCGTTCTGACAGGCCTAAACACTGAAGCTTTCTTT.

Ten or more counts support this clonotype. The genes are TRBV28 and TRBJ1-1; D uncertain. Looked up from germline, CDR1 is MDHEN and CDR2 is SYDVKM. This CDR3 has 12 residues. Trimming took 5 bases from V and 3 from J, leaving 7 bases between them. CDR3 loop: CASSQRDTEAFF. DNA for the CDR3: TGTGCCAGCAGTCAAAGGGACACTGAAGCTTTCTTT. The full variable domain, in which reference TRBV28 and TRBJ1-1 provide the parts outside the CDR3, is DVKVTQSSRYLVKRTGEKVFLECVQDMDHENMFWYRQDPGLGLRLIYFSYDVKMKEKGDIPEGYSVSREKKERFSLILESASTNQTSMYLCASSQRDTEAFFGQGTRLTVV.

This clonotype was seen only a few times. The V gene is TRBV24-1, the J gene TRBJ2-5; 8 nucleotides match TRBD1. Germline-derived CDR1 and CDR2 are KGHDR and SFDVKD. CDR3 length equals 16 residues. The V and J ends lost 6 bases and 3 bases, in that order; junction bases with no gene match: 11. The CDR3 reads CATSSLDRVVEETQYF. The CDR3 DNA sequence: TGTGCCACCAGTTCTCTGGACAGGGTTGTAGAAGAGACCCAGTACTTC.

This clonotype was counted ten times or more. The rearrangement links TRBV6-6 to TRBJ2-2; 10 bases fit TRBD1. CDR1 and CDR2 from the germline V gene are MNHNY and SVGAGI (reference sequence). This CDR3 contains 18 residues. Trimming at V came to 9 bases and at J to 5 bases, leaving 18 bases not matched to a gene. The CDR3 loop is CASPDRGILGGKTGELFF. In nucleotides, the CDR3 is TGTGCCAGTCCGGACAGGGGGATCCTCGGGGGAAAAACCGGGGAGCTGTTTTTT.

This clonotype has a handful of counts. The chain carries TRBV20-1 and TRBJ2-7; tentatively, D is TRBD2 (5 bases). V was clipped by 1 base and J by 5 bases, with 15 bases between them. The CDR3 contains 14 residues. CDR1 DFQATT and CDR2 SNEGSKA come from the germline V gene (reference sequence). The CDR3 nucleotides read TGCAGTGCTAGAGCTGGGCGTCGGGAAAACGAGCAGTACTTC. Protein: CSARAGRRENEQYF.

In its sample, this clonotype was seen a few times. The chain carries TRBV28 and TRBJ2-1; unclear D gene. Germline V CDR1 and CDR2: MDHEN, SYDVKM. The CDR3 has 14 amino acids. The germline V and J ends were trimmed by 7 bases and 0 bases, with 10 bases remaining between them. CDR3 protein: CASMVGGSYNEQFF. CDR3 DNA: TGTGCCAGCATGGTTGGCGGCTCCTACAATGAGCAGTTCTTC.

This clonotype was detected ten times or more. This chain connects TRBV21-1 to TRBJ2-7; TRBD1 is the table's D call, not checked against the DNA. TRBV21-1 is a pseudogene segment. This CDR3 has 16 residues. CDR3 amino acids: CASSKGGTGKACEQYF. CDR3 nucleotides: TGTGCCAGCAGCAAAGGTGGGACAGGGAAGGCCTGCGAGCAGTACTTC.

The V call is TRBV6-5, the J call TRBJ2-5; 11 positions match TRBD2. V dropped 5 bases and J dropped 2; count of bases not matched to a gene: 4. The V gene's germline CDR1 is MNHEY and CDR2 SVGAGI. This CDR3 has 15 residues. CDR3: CASSRRLAGQETQYF. In DNA form, the CDR3 reads TGTGCCAGCAGTCGGCGACTAGCGGGACAAGAGACCCAGTACTTC.

The rearrangement joins TRBV6-2 or TRBV6-3 to TRBJ2-1, with 7 bases lining up with TRBD2. CDR3 length: 14 amino acids. The V gene end was trimmed by 3 bases and the J gene end by 9 bases; junction bases not matched to a gene: 8. Per the germline V gene, CDR1 is MNHEY and CDR2 is SVGEGT. The CDR3 sequence: CASSYWWEGTEQFF. The CDR3 DNA reads as TGTGCCAGCAGTTATTGGTGGGAGGGAACTGAGCAGTTCTTC.

The chain joins TRBV7-3 to TRBJ1-1; D not certain. The length of the CDR3 is 14 residues. Germline V gene data show CDR1 as SGHTA and CDR2 as FQGTGA. The germline V and J ends were trimmed by 0 bases and 5 bases, with 10 bases remaining between them. DNA for the CDR3: TGTGCCAGCAGCTTAACCTCCTTGGGGACTGAAGCTTTCTTT. Residues: CASSLTSLGTEAFF.

In this sample, this clonotype turned up many times. The chain joins TRBV2 to TRBJ2-1, with 8 bases aligning to TRBD2. In germline, CDR1 is SNHLY, CDR2 FYNNEI. CDR3 length: 16 residues. V dropped 6 bases and J dropped 2; count of bases not matched to a gene: 9. The CDR3 loop reads CASRSTSGKTYNEQFF. Here the CDR3 DNA reads TGTGCCAGCAGATCTACTAGCGGCAAGACCTACAATGAGCAGTTCTTC.

This clonotype was counted many times. The chain has TRBV28 and TRBJ2-7; 14 bases fit TRBD2. The CDR3 runs to 16 residues. J was trimmed by 0 bases and V by 5 bases; bases with no gene match: 3. Germline V gene lookup returns CDR1 MDHEN and CDR2 SYDVKM. CDR3 DNA sequence: TGTGCCAGCAGTCCCGGGACTAGCGGGAGCTCCTACGAGCAGTACTTC. Protein product: CASSPGTSGSSYEQYF. Filled out from reference TRBV28 and TRBJ2-7, the complete variable domain reads DVKVTQSSRYLVKRTGEKVFLECVQDMDHENMFWYRQDPGLGLRLIYFSYDVKMKEKGDIPEGYSVSREKKERFSLILESASTNQTSMYLCASSPGTSGSSYEQYFGPGTRLTVT.

This clonotype was observed many times. The chain combines TRBV18 with TRBJ1-1; D unclear. Trimming pared 3 bases from V and 2 bases from J, leaving 10 bases between. The germline CDR1 and CDR2 sequences are KGHSH and LQKENI. This CDR3 is 14 amino acids long. The DNA for the CDR3 is TGTGCCAGCTCACCTCTGTACACTAACACTGAAGCTTTCTTT. Residues: CASSPLYTNTEAFF.

As regards this clonotype: Just one base apart from a much larger clone, this may be a read error. CDR3 nucleotide sequence: TGTGCCAACAGTGATGGGATACCCTACGAGCAGTACTTC. This gives the protein CANSDGIPYEQYF. V and J are TRBV2 and TRBJ2-7; no firm D call. CDR3 size: 13 residues. Germline assignment: CDR1 SNHLY and CDR2 FYNNEI.

This clonotype was found a few times. J is TRBJ1-4 and V is TRBV4-2; D might be TRBD1 (6 bases). V lost 0 bases to trimming and J lost 8 bases, with 13 bases between them. Germline lookup yields CDR1 LGHNA and CDR2 YNFKEQ. This CDR3 has 15 residues. CDR3 residues: CASSQDVRGTEKLFF. CDR3 sequence (DNA): TGTGCCAGCAGCCAAGATGTGAGGGGGACAGAAAAACTGTTTTTT.

The V gene is TRBV20-1, the J gene TRBJ2-7; no clear D. Trimming left V 3 bases short and J 3 bases short, with 6 bases between. CDR1 DFQATT and CDR2 SNEGSKA come from the germline V gene (reference sequence). This CDR3 region has 11 residues. CDR3 DNA: TGCAGTGCTAGGAAAGACTACGAGCAGTACTTC. Translating it yields CSARKDYEQYF.

For this clonotype: The junction and the germline gene differ at one end; a read error may be behind it. This rearrangement joins TRBV29-1 to TRBJ2-1; 13 nucleotides line up with TRBD2. Germline V CDR1 and CDR2: SQVTM, ANQGSEA. This CDR3 has 14 residues. In DNA, the CDR3 is TGCAGCGTTGACTCTAGACTAGCGGGAGGCCTTAGGGTCTTC. Its protein is CSVDSRLAGGLRVF.

This clonotype was seen a few times. CDR3 residues: CASSVHEAFF. CDR3 nucleotides: TGTGCCAGCAGCGTCCATGAGGCTTTCTTT. The rearrangement links TRBV28 to TRBJ1-1; D ambiguous. V was clipped by 6 bases and J by 11 bases, with 10 bases between them. Germline lookup yields CDR1 MDHEN and CDR2 SYDVKM. CDR3 size: 10 residues.

The table lists this clonotype with a few counts. This rearrangement joins TRBV11-2 to TRBJ2-5; 7 bases are a match to TRBD1. With 5 bases clipped from V and 3 bases from J, the junction kept 6 bases outside the gene matches. This CDR3 comprises 14 residues. From germline, CDR1 is SGHAT and CDR2 FQNNGV. The CDR3 here is CASSLGTVEETQYF. CDR3 coding DNA: TGTGCCAGCAGCCTTGGGACAGTTGAAGAGACCCAGTACTTC. The complete variable domain, with remaining parts taken from reference TRBV11-2 and TRBJ2-5, reads EAGVAQSPRYKIIEKRQSVAFWCNPISGHATLYWYQQILGQGPKLLIQFQNNGVVDDSQLPKDRFSAERLKGVDSTLKIQPAKLEDSAVYLCASSLGTVEETQYFGPGTRLLVL.

This chain connects TRBV7-2 to TRBJ2-3; D perhaps matches TRBD2 (6 bases). The V and J ends lost 6 bases and 2 bases respectively, with 15 bases between them. This CDR3 is 15 amino acids long. The germline V gene has CDR1 SGHTA and CDR2 FQGNSA. The CDR3 DNA reads as TGTGCCAGCAGACTTTTCGGGGGACTCACAGATACGCAGTATTTT. Amino acid sequence: CASRLFGGLTDTQYF.

At least ten counts were recorded for this clonotype. The chain couples TRBV20-1 to TRBJ2-1; D is undetermined. The germline V gene encodes CDR1 DFQATT and CDR2 SNEGSKA (reference sequence). The germline V and J ends were trimmed by 4 bases and 6 bases, with 10 bases remaining between them. This CDR3 spans 12 amino acids. The CDR3 loop is CSATQSGNEQFF. The CDR3 DNA reads as TGCAGTGCTACCCAGTCCGGCAATGAGCAGTTCTTC.

Many counts were recorded for this clonotype. V usage is TRBV23-1 and J usage is TRBJ2-7; TRBD2 matches at 11 bases. TRBV23-1 is recorded as an ORF, its role being uncertain. The CDR3 is made up of 18 amino acids. J was trimmed by 4 bases and V by 3 bases; bases with no gene match: 14. The CDR3 sequence: CASSHPGTSGPEIYEQYF. Written as DNA, the CDR3 is TGCGCCAGCAGTCACCCTGGGACTAGCGGACCCGAAATATACGAGCAGTACTTC.

This sequence joins TRBV30 and TRBJ2-1; 10 nucleotides match TRBD2. J lost 8 bases, V lost 4 bases, and 5 bases had no gene match. This CDR3 has 13 amino acids. The germline gives CDR1 GTSNPN, CDR2 SVGIG (reference sequence). The CDR3 protein is CAWTSGSVHEQFF. CDR3 DNA sequence: TGTGCCTGGACTAGCGGGAGTGTACATGAGCAGTTCTTC.

This clonotype showed up just a few times. The V and J genes are TRBV29-1 and TRBJ2-1; the D is unclear. CDR1 is SQVTM, CDR2 ANQGSEA, per germline. There are 13 residues in the CDR3. V lost 3 bases, J lost 10 bases, and 16 bases lay in between. The CDR3 loop reads CSVDVGSRYEQFF. The CDR3 DNA reads as TGCAGCGTTGATGTCGGCTCGAGGTACGAGCAGTTCTTC.

This clonotype was seen at least ten times. The chain carries TRBV7-2 and TRBJ2-2; TRBD2 is a possible D gene (6 bases). The germline gives CDR1 SGHTA, CDR2 FQGNSA. The CDR3 runs 16 residues. V was cut by 1 base and J by 0 bases, with 9 bases left in between. The CDR3 sequence: CASSLGGGTNTGELFF. The CDR3 DNA follows: TGTGCCAGCAGCTTAGGCGGCGGGACGAACACCGGGGAGCTGTTTTTT.